The next 12 T cell receptor beta chains were all read from a single sample in a study of T cell clones after liver transplantation. The protocol was immunoSEQ multiplex PCR, while the TCRdb copy is restricted to in-frame clones and leaves out a portion. The data contain 15,000 or so clones, 82% of them seen just once; the ten biggest clones take up approximately 30%. The source was CD8+ T cells from blood, collected approximately 43 months after liver transplant. These receptors all come from a human patient who received a liver transplant. The graft donor may have contributed some T cells.

Only a few counts were recorded for this clone. In nucleotides, the CDR3 is TGTGCCAGCAGCAAAGCGCTCGGGGGAAACATTCAGTACTTC. Translation: CASSKALGGNIQYF. The rearrangement links TRBV21-1 to TRBJ2-4; the D segment call TRBD2 is taken from the table without a DNA check. TRBV21-1 corresponds to a pseudogene. The CDR3 is 14 residues long.

The chain recombines TRBV4-1 with TRBJ1-4; 8 nucleotides align to TRBD1. The V and J ends lost 8 bases and 5 bases, in that order; junction bases with no gene match: 7. Looked up from germline, CDR1 is MGHRA and CDR2 is YSYEKL. CDR3 length: 14 amino acids. CDR3 region: CASSPTGVNEKLFF. CDR3 nucleotides: TGCGCCAGCTCCCCGACAGGGGTAAATGAAAAACTGTTTTTT.

The chain is built from TRBV7-8 and TRBJ1-4; 7 bases match TRBD1. This CDR3 region has 16 residues. In germline, CDR1 is SGHVS, CDR2 FQNEAQ. Trimming cost V 5 bases and J 8 bases; bases outside gene matches: 14. The CDR3 nucleotides read TGTGCCAGCAGCCGAGGGACAGACCCGTTCAAGGAAAAACTGTTTTTT. This translates into CASSRGTDPFKEKLFF.

The chain is built from TRBV15 and TRBJ1-2; weak D call: TRBD1 (6 bases). Trimming took 2 bases from V and 0 from J, leaving 13 bases between them. This CDR3 contains 16 residues. CDR1 and CDR2 from the germline V gene are LNHNV and YYDKDF (reference sequence). The CDR3 bases are TGTGCCACCAGCAGACGGACAGCCGTGACTAACTATGGCTACACCTTC. It encodes CATSRRTAVTNYGYTF. The full variable domain, in which reference TRBV15 and TRBJ1-2 provide the parts outside the CDR3, is DAMVIQNPRYQVTQFGKPVTLSCSQTLNHNVMYWYQQKSSQAPKLLFHYYDKDFNNEADTPDNFQSRRPNTSFCFLDIRSPGLGDTAMYLCATSRRTAVTNYGYTFGSGTRLTVV.

The chain couples TRBV27 to TRBJ1-1; TRBD1 might be the D (6 bases). CDR3 size: 13 residues. CDR1 and CDR2 from the germline V gene are MNHEY and SMNVEV (reference sequence). Trimming took off 10 bases at V and 4 bases at J, with 16 bases between the two ends. The CDR3 sequence is CATQQGSVTEAFF. The CDR3, as DNA: TGTGCCACCCAACAGGGTTCTGTCACTGAAGCTTTCTTT.

This clone was counted only a few times. The chain carries TRBV4-1 and TRBJ2-7; 7 nucleotides align to TRBD1. The CDR3 length is 16 residues. CDR1 and CDR2 (germline): MGHRA, YSYEKL. J gave up 2 bases and V 1 base, and 8 bases lay outside the gene matches. The CDR3 nucleotides are TGCGCCAGCAGCCAAGGAACAGACAGGGTCACCTACGAGCAGTACTTC. As protein: CASSQGTDRVTYEQYF.

The chain employs TRBV4-2 and TRBJ2-3, with TRBD2 matching over 15 bases. The length of the CDR3 is 19 residues. The trim removed 2 bases at V and 2 bases at J, leaving 8 bases unmatched. Germline V gene lookup returns CDR1 LGHNA and CDR2 YNFKEQ. The CDR3 loop reads CASSQTGLAGGPNTDTQYF. CDR3 coding DNA: TGTGCCAGCAGCCAAACTGGACTAGCGGGAGGGCCGAACACAGATACGCAGTATTTT.

The rearrangement joins TRBV7-9 to TRBJ2-1; unclear D gene. The ends were cut back, 5 bases at V and 7 bases at J, with 12 bases in the middle. CDR1 is SEHNR, CDR2 FQNEAQ, per germline (reference sequence). This CDR3 spans 13 amino acids. The CDR3 region is CASSPGVGNEQFF. CDR3 in DNA: TGTGCCAGCAGCCCCGGCGTTGGGAATGAGCAGTTCTTC.

The chain couples TRBV4-2 to TRBJ2-6; 7 nucleotides align to TRBD2. J gave up 1 base and V 4 bases, and 10 bases lay outside the gene matches. The CDR3 consists of 18 residues. Germline loops: CDR1 LGHNA, CDR2 YNFKEQ. CDR3 DNA sequence: TGTGCCAGCAGCCTTCGGACTAGGGGATGGTCTGGGGCCAACGTCCTGACTTTC. It is translated as CASSLRTRGWSGANVLTF.

Here the CDR3 reads CASQGMNTEAFF. The DNA of the CDR3 is TGTGCCAGCCAAGGGATGAACACTGAAGCTTTCTTT. The chain uses TRBV5-4 and TRBJ1-1; D unclear. CDR3 length: 12 residues. V lost 7 bases and J 0 bases, leaving 7 bases between the germline ends. CDR1 and CDR2 from the germline V gene are SGHNT and YYREEE (reference sequence).

V is TRBV2 and J is TRBJ1-1; weak D call: TRBD1 (5 bases). Per the germline V gene, CDR1 is SNHLY and CDR2 is FYNNEI. There are 12 residues in the CDR3. Trimming cost V 8 bases and J 3 bases, with 10 bases left between them. The CDR3 DNA sequence: TGTGCCAGCTCGCGGGGGTACACTGAAGCTTTCTTT. Encoded protein: CASSRGYTEAFF. The variable domain in full, completed from reference TRBV2 and TRBJ1-1, reads EPEVTQTPSHQVTQMGQEVILRCVPISNHLYFYWYRQILGQKVEFLVSFYNNEISEKSEIFDDQFSVERPDGSNFTLKIRSTKLEDSAMYFCASSRGYTEAFFGQGTRLTVV.

V usage is TRBV28 and J usage is TRBJ2-7; 8 positions agree with TRBD2. CDR1 MDHEN and CDR2 SYDVKM come from the germline V gene. J gave up 0 bases and V 5 bases, and 9 bases lay outside the gene matches. CDR3 length equals 16 residues. The CDR3 region has the DNA TGTGCCAGCAGTACGGTTAGCGGGATGAGCTCCTACGAGCAGTACTTC. It is translated as CASSTVSGMSSYEQYF.